This is a list of T cell receptor beta chains from one sample in a study of blood T cell repertoires in COVID-19. TCRdb keeps only in-frame clones here, not all; method: immunoSEQ multiplex PCR. This table holds 300,000 to 350,000 clones, about nine tenths found once. Input material: peripheral blood. The receptors stem from a woman aged 25 to 39 with COVID-19, enrolled during active disease. The CDR3 runs from the conserved cysteine through the conserved F or W. The order of the fields is clone size, V gene, J gene, D gene, CDR3 protein, CDR3 DNA. D genes are given only for firm matches. Size tells how often a clone was seen (once, few, many) or the class of an expanded clone, and some rows leave it out.

few	TRBV7-9	TRBJ1-6	NA	CASSLEQAGNSPLHF	TGTGCCAGCAGCTTAGAGCAGGCGGGGAATTCACCCCTCCACTTT
NA	TRBV27	TRBJ1-4	NA	CASSPLRTEGSEKLFF	TGTGCCAGCAGTCCCCTAAGGACAGAGGGAAGCGAAAAACTGTTTTTT
NA	TRBV28	TRBJ2-4	TRBD1	CASSLIVRGSKNIQYF	TGTGCCAGCAGTTTAATTGTCAGGGGGAGCAAAAACATTCAGTACTTC
NA	TRBV14	TRBJ2-1	TRBD2	CASSQNWGSGSNEQFF	TGTGCCAGCAGCCAAAACTGGGGTAGCGGGAGCAATGAGCAGTTCTTC
NA	TRBV4-3	TRBJ1-3	NA	CASSQDSGNTIYF	TGCGCCAGCAGCCAAGACAGTGGAAACACCATATATTTT
NA	TRBV9	TRBJ2-1	TRBD1	CASSAAGQGFRNEQFF	TGTGCCAGCAGCGCAGCGGGACAGGGGTTTCGAAATGAGCAGTTCTTC
few	TRBV6-6	TRBJ2-5	NA	CASTSGVTQYF	TGTGCCAGCACAAGTGGAGTGACCCAGTACTTC
NA	TRBV5-5	TRBJ1-6	TRBD1	CASSLGDSFYNSPLHF	TGTGCCAGCAGCTTGGGGGACAGCTTCTATAATTCACCCCTCCACTTT
NA	TRBV4-3	TRBJ1-2	NA	CASSQDQMVVYGYTF	TGCGCCAGCAGCCAAGATCAGATGGTCGTCTATGGCTACACCTTC
NA	TRBV11-2	TRBJ2-7	TRBD2	CASSLVRLAGGFYSYEQYF	TGTGCCAGCAGCTTAGTAAGGCTAGCGGGAGGGTTTTACTCCTACGAGCAGTACTTC
NA	TRBV6-5	TRBJ2-7	TRBD1	CASGTVSSYEQYF	TGTGCCAGCGGGACAGTTAGTTCCTACGAGCAGTACTTC
NA	TRBV24-1	TRBJ2-7	NA	CATSDGKEESYEQYF	TGTGCCACCAGTGATGGAAAGGAGGAGTCCTACGAGCAGTACTTC
NA	TRBV18	TRBJ1-5	NA	CASSPEAHQPQHF	TGTGCCAGCTCACCAGAGGCGCATCAGCCCCAGCATTTT
NA	TRBV14	TRBJ2-5	NA	CASSQVGDSETQYF	TGTGCCAGCAGCCAAGTAGGGGATTCCGAGACCCAGTACTTC
once	TRBV4-3	TRBJ2-1	NA	CASSQDLELGSYNEQFF	TGCGCCAGCAGCCAAGATCTTGAACTCGGCTCCTACAATGAGCAGTTCTTC
NA	TRBV27	TRBJ1-4	TRBD1	CASSSTGGREKLFF	TGTGCCAGCAGTTCAACAGGGGGTCGCGAAAAACTGTTTTTT
NA	TRBV18	TRBJ1-2	TRBD1	CASSPSDREEGYTF	TGTGCCAGCTCACCTTCGGACAGGGAGGAGGGCTACACCTTC
NA	TRBV18	TRBJ1-5	TRBD1	CASSENRGSNQPQHF	TGTGCCAGCTCAGAGAACAGGGGTAGCAATCAGCCCCAGCATTTT
NA	TRBV10-3	TRBJ1-2	TRBD1	CAITLNRGPAYGYTF	TGTGCCATCACCCTAAACAGGGGACCGGCGTATGGCTACACCTTC
once	TRBV11-2	TRBJ2-2	TRBD1	CASRRDRATGELFF	TGTGCCAGCAGACGGGACAGGGCAACCGGGGAGCTGTTTTTT
NA	TRBV7-2	TRBJ1-5	TRBD1	CASSLTGDQPQHF	TGTGCCAGCAGCTTGACAGGGGATCAGCCCCAGCATTTT
NA	TRBV27	TRBJ2-7	NA	CASSPSSEQYF	TGTGCCAGCAGCCCCTCTTCCGAGCAGTACTTC
few	TRBV12-3/TRBV12-4	TRBJ1-2	TRBD1	CASRTGALGYTF	TGTGCCAGCAGGACAGGGGCGCTTGGCTACACCTTC
NA	TRBV6-6	TRBJ1-3	TRBD1	CASSKGAGGNTIYF	TGTGCCAGCAGCAAGGGGGCGGGAGGAAACACCATATATTTT
NA	TRBV11-2	TRBJ1-2	NA	CASSSSGLVSGYTF	TGTGCCAGCAGCTCCTCAGGGTTAGTTAGTGGCTACACCTTC
NA	TRBV7-2	TRBJ1-2	NA	CASTTAGVYGYTF	TGTGCCAGCACTACCGCAGGGGTCTATGGCTACACCTTC
NA	TRBV7-2	TRBJ1-5	NA	CASSPRTDNQPQHF	TGTGCCAGCAGCCCGCGGACAGACAATCAGCCCCAGCATTTT
few	TRBV7-9	TRBJ2-2	NA	CASSFIQEAGELFF	TGTGCCAGCAGCTTCATTCAGGAGGCCGGGGAGCTGTTTTTT
once	TRBV27	TRBJ1-5	TRBD1	CASISEDRVSNQPQHF	TGTGCCAGCATCAGCGAAGACAGGGTTAGCAATCAGCCCCAGCATTTT